This record looks at one T cell receptor (beta chain) sequence and its context. Germline CDR1 SEHNR, CDR2 FQNEAQ (reference sequence). After removal of 4 bases from V and 5 bases from J, the junction contained 8 bases not matched to a gene. The CDR3 contains 16 residues. The data were taken from a study of cytomegalovirus exposure and HLA in healthy donors. The PCR used 60 Vbeta and 13 Jbeta primers. Data came from immunoSEQ multiplex PCR; TCRdb stores just in-frame clones and leaves some out. This table holds some 200,000 clones. This clonotype was obtained from a man aged 25-45 years in good health and CMV-seronegative. The sequenced sample consisted of PBMCs. The chain combines TRBV7-9 with TRBJ2-1; 10 nucleotides agree with TRBD1. This CDR3 reads CASSSPGQGSHNEQFF. DNA of the CDR3: TGTGCCAGCAGCTCACCGGGACAGGGGAGCCACAATGAGCAGTTCTTC.